The entry below gives a single TCR beta chain sequence along with its context. What it recognizes is unknown. The sample comes from a study of cytomegalovirus exposure and HLA in healthy donors. Across the whole study: There were some 380 genotyped donors. Of these, roughly 86% fell in the genetic ancestry cluster associated with self-reported Caucasian donors.

The CDR3 is made up of 19 amino acids. CDR1 is GTSNPN and CDR2 is SVGIG in the germline V gene (reference sequence). Trimming cost V 0 bases and J 2 bases; bases outside gene matches: 7. Points from the study as a whole: Sequencing depth across donors, presence/absence analyses assumed, was roughly uniform.

Vbeta (60) and Jbeta (13) primers were used in the PCR. In the study's own analysis: As a later analysis found, there were roughly 80 million unique TCR beta chains, of which roughly 11 million were shared. Assay used: immunoSEQ multiplex PCR; TCRdb lists only in-frame clones, some missing. V and J calls and clone size are those listed in that table; D and trimming were worked out from the DNA. Altogether 130,000 or so clones are present, about 70% being singletons, with the ten largest covering over 2%. The sequencing sample was made of PBMCs. The V call is TRBV30, the J call TRBJ2-2; 15 bases align to TRBD2. The receptor was isolated from a woman aged 40 to 50 in good health and CMV-seropositive. CDR3 amino acids: CAWSVMGLAGGGNTGELFF. The CDR3 nucleotides read TGTGCCTGGAGTGTAATGGGACTAGCGGGGGGCGGCAACACCGGGGAGCTGTTTTTT.